This note documents a single TCR beta chain sequence. This could be a read error, since a much larger clone is one nucleotide away. Per the germline V gene, CDR1 is LGHNA and CDR2 is YSLEER. The CDR3 consists of 14 residues. V lost 1 base and J lost 5; bases outside the gene matches: 2. The sample originates from a study of T cells after yellow fever vaccination. TCRdb re-analysed the 5' RACE reads in MiXCR, keeping a single row per CDR3 protein. The table records approximately 110,000 distinct CDR3 sequences, 6.5% to 9% of them present only once. V and J are TRBV4-3 and TRBJ2-3; 8 bases are shared with TRBD2. This specimen consisted of CD8+ T cells sorted from PBMCs, obtained 45 days after the yellow fever booster vaccination. This TCR was sampled from a man younger than 45 who received the YFV17D yellow fever vaccine. This CDR3 reads CASSQAREGDTQYF. The CDR3, as DNA: TGCGCCAGCAGCCAAGCACGGGAGGGAGATACGCAGTATTTT.